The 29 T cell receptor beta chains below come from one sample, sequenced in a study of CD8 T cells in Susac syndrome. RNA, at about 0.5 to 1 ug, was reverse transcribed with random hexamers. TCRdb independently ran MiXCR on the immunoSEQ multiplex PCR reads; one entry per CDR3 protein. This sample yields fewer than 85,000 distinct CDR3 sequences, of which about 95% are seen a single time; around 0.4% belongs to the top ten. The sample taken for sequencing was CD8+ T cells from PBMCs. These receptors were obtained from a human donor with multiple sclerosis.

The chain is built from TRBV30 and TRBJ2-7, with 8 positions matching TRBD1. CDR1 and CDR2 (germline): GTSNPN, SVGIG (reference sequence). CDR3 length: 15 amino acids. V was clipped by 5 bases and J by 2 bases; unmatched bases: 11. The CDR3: CAWGSGGLAPYEQYF. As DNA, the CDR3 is TGTGCCTGGGGATCAGGGGGCTTAGCCCCCTACGAGCAGTACTTC.

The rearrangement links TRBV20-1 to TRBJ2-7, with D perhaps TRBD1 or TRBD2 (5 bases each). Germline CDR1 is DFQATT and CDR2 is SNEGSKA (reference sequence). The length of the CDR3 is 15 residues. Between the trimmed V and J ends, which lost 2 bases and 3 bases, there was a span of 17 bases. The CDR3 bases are TGCAGTGCTAGATCTTTAACCGGGACCAGCTACGAGCAGTACTTC. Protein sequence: CSARSLTGTSYEQYF.

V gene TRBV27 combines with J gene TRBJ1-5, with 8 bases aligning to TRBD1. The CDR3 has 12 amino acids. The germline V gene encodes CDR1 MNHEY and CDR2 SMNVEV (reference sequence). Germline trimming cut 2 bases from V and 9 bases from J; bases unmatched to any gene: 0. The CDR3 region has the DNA TGTGCCAGCAGTTTAGGGACAGGGCCCCAGCATTTT. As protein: CASSLGTGPQHF.

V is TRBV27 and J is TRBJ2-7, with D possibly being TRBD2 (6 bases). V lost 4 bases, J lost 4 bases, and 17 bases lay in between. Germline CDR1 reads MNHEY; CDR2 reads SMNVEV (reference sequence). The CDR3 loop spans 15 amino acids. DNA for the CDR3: TGTGCCAGCAGTTCCGAGCCCACCGGGGGTTACGAGCAGTACTTC. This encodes CASSSEPTGGYEQYF.

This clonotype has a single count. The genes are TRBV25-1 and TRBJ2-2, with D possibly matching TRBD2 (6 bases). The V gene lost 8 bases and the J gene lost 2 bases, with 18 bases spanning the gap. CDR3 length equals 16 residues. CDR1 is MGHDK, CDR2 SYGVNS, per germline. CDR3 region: CASAPNGGLNTGELFF. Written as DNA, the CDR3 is TGTGCCAGCGCCCCGAATGGAGGGCTAAACACCGGGGAGCTGTTTTTT.

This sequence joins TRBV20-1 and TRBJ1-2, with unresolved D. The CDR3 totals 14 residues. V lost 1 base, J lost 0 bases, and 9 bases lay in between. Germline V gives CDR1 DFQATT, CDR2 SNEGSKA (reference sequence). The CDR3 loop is CSARGSTANYGYTF. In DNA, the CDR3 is TGCAGTGCTAGAGGGTCGACGGCTAACTATGGCTACACCTTC.

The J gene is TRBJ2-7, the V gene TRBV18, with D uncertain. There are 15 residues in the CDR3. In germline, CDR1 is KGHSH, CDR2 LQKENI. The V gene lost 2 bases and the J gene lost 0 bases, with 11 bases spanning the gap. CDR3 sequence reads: CASSPTDGRSYEQYF. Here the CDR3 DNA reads TGTGCCAGCTCACCAACGGACGGTCGCTCCTACGAGCAGTACTTC.

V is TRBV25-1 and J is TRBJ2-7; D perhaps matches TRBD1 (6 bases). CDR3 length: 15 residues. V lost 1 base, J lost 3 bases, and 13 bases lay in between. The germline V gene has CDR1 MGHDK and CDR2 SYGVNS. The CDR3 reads CASSELAGAIYEQYF. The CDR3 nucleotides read TGTGCCAGCAGTGAATTGGCAGGGGCCATCTACGAGCAGTACTTC.

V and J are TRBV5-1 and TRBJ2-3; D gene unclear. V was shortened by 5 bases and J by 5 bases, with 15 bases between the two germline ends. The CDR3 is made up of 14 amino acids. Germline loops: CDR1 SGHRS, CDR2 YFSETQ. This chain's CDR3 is CASRRPLGLDTQYF. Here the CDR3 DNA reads TGCGCCAGCAGAAGGCCCCTAGGGTTAGATACGCAGTATTTT.

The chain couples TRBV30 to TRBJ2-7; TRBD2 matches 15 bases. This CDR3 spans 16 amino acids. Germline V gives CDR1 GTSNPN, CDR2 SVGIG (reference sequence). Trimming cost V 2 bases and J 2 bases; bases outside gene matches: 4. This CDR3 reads CAWSIGLAGGTYEQYF. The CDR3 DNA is TGTGCCTGGAGTATCGGACTAGCGGGAGGGACCTACGAGCAGTACTTC.

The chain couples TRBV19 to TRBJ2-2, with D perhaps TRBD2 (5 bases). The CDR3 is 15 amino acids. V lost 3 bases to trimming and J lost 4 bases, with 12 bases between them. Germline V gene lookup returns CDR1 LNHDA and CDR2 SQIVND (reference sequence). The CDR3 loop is CASSIPDLGTGELFF. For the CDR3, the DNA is TGTGCCAGTAGTATTCCGGACTTGGGCACCGGGGAGCTGTTTTTT.

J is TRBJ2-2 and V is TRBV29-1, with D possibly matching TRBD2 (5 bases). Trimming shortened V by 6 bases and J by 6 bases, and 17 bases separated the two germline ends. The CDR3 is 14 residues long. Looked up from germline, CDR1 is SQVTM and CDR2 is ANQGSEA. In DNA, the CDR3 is TGCAGCGTCGCGTTCTACCGGGATCCCGGGGAGCTGTTTTTT. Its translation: CSVAFYRDPGELFF.

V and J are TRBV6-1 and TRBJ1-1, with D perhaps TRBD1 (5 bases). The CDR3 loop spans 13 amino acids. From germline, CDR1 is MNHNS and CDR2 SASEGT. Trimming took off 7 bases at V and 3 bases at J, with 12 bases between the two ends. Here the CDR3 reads CASITGGDTEAFF. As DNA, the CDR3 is TGTGCCAGCATCACGGGGGGAGACACTGAAGCTTTCTTT.

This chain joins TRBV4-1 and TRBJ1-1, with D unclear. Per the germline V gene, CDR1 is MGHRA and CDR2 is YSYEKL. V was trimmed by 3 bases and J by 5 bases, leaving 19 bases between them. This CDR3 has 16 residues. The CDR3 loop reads CASSQHILREETEAFF. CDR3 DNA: TGCGCCAGCAGCCAGCACATTTTACGGGAGGAGACTGAAGCTTTCTTT.

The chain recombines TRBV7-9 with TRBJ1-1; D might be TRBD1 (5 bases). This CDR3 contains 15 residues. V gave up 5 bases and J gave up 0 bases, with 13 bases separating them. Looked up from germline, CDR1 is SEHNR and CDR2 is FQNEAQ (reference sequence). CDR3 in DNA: TGTGCCAGCAGCCCGAGGGGAGAGGTGAACACTGAAGCTTTCTTT. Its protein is CASSPRGEVNTEAFF.

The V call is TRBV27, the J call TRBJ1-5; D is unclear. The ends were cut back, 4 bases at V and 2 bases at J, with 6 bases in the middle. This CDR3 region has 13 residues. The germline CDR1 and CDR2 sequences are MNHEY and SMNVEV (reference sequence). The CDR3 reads CASSSLGNQPQHF. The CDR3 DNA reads TGTGCCAGCAGTTCTCTGGGCAATCAGCCCCAGCATTTT.

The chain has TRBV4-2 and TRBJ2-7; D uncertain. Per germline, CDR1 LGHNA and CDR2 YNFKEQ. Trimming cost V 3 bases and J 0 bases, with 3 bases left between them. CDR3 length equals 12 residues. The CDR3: CASSQGSYEQYF. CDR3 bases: TGTGCCAGCAGCCAGGGCTCCTACGAGCAGTACTTC.

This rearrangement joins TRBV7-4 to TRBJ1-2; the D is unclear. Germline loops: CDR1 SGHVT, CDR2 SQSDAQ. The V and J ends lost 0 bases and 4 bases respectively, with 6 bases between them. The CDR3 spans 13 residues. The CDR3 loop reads CASSLARSYGYTF. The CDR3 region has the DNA TGTGCCAGCAGCTTAGCACGGAGCTATGGCTACACCTTC.

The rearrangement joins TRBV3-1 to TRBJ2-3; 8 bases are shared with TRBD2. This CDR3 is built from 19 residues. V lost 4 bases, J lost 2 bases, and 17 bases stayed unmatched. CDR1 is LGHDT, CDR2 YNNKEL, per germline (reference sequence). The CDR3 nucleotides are TGTGCCAGCAGCCGTTGGGGAGTGATAAACGGGAGGGCCACAGATACGCAGTATTTT. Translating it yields CASSRWGVINGRATDTQYF.

CDR3 sequence (DNA): TGCGCCAGCAGTCCCGAAGGTGGCTACCCAGAGACCCAGTACTTC. This gives the protein CASSPEGGYPETQYF. The chain carries TRBV5-1 and TRBJ2-5; unclear D gene. CDR3 length: 15 residues. V lost 5 bases to trimming and J lost 4 bases, with 18 bases between them. CDR1 SGHRS and CDR2 YFSETQ come from the germline V gene. Drawing the rest from reference TRBV5-1 and TRBJ2-5, the complete variable domain is KAGVTQTPRYLIKTRGQQVTLSCSPISGHRSVSWYQQTPGQGLQFLFEYFSETQRNKGNFPGRFSGRQFSNSRSEMNVSTLELGDSALYLCASSPEGGYPETQYFGPGTRLLVL.

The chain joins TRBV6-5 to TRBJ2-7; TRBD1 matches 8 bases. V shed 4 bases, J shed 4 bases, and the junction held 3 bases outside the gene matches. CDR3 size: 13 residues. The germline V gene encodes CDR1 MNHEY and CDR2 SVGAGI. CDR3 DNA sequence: TGTGCCAGCAGTTGGGACAGGTTTTACGAGCAGTACTTC. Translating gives CASSWDRFYEQYF.

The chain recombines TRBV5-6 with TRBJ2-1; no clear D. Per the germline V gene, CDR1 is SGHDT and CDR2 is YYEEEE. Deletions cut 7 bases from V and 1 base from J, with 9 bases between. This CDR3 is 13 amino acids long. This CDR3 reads CASEDGSYNEQFF. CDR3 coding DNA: TGTGCCAGCGAGGACGGATCCTACAATGAGCAGTTCTTC.

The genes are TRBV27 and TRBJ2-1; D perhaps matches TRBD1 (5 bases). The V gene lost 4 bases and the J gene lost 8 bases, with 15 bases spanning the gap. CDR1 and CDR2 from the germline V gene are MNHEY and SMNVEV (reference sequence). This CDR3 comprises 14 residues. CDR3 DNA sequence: TGTGCCAGCAGTTGGATAGGGGTTGGGTATGAGCAGTTCTTC. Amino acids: CASSWIGVGYEQFF.

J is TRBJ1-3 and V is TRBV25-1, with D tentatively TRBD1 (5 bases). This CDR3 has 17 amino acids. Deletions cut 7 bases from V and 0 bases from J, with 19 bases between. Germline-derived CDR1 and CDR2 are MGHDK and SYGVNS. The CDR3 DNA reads TGTGCCAGCACCCCTGGGGACGGCCTCTTCTCTGGAAACACCATATATTTT. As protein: CASTPGDGLFSGNTIYF.

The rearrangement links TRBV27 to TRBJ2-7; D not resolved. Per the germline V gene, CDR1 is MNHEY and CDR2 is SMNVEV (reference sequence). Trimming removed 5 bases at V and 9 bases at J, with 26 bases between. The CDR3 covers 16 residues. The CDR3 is CASSTPQRGLHLMQYF. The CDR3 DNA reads TGTGCCAGCAGTACGCCCCAGCGTGGTCTTCACCTGATGCAGTACTTC.

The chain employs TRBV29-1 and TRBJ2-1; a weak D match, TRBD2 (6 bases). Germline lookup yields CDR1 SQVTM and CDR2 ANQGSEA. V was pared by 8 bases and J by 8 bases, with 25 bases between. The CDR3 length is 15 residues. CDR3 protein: CSIPKVGRGLDEQFF. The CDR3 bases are TGCAGCATCCCTAAGGTAGGGCGGGGTCTCGATGAGCAGTTCTTC.

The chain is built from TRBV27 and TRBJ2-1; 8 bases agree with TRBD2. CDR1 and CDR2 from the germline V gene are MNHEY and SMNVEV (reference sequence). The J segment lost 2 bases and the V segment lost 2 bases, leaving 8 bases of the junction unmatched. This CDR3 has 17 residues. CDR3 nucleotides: TGTGCCAGCAGTTTAAAGTGGGTAGCGGGACCCTACAATGAGCAGTTCTTC. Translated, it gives CASSLKWVAGPYNEQFF.

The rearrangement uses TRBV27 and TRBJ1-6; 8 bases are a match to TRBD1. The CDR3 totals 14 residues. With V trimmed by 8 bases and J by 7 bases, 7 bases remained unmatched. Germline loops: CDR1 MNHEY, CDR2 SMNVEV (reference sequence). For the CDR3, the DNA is TGTGCCAGCTCAACAGGGGGGTGGAATTCACCCCTCCACTTT. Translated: CASSTGGWNSPLHF.

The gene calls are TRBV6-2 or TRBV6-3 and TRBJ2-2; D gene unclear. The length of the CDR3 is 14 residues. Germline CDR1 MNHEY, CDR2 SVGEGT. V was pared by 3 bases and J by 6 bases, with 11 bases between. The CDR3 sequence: CASSYPVSSGELFF. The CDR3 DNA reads TGTGCCAGCAGTTATCCGGTGAGCTCCGGGGAGCTGTTTTTT.